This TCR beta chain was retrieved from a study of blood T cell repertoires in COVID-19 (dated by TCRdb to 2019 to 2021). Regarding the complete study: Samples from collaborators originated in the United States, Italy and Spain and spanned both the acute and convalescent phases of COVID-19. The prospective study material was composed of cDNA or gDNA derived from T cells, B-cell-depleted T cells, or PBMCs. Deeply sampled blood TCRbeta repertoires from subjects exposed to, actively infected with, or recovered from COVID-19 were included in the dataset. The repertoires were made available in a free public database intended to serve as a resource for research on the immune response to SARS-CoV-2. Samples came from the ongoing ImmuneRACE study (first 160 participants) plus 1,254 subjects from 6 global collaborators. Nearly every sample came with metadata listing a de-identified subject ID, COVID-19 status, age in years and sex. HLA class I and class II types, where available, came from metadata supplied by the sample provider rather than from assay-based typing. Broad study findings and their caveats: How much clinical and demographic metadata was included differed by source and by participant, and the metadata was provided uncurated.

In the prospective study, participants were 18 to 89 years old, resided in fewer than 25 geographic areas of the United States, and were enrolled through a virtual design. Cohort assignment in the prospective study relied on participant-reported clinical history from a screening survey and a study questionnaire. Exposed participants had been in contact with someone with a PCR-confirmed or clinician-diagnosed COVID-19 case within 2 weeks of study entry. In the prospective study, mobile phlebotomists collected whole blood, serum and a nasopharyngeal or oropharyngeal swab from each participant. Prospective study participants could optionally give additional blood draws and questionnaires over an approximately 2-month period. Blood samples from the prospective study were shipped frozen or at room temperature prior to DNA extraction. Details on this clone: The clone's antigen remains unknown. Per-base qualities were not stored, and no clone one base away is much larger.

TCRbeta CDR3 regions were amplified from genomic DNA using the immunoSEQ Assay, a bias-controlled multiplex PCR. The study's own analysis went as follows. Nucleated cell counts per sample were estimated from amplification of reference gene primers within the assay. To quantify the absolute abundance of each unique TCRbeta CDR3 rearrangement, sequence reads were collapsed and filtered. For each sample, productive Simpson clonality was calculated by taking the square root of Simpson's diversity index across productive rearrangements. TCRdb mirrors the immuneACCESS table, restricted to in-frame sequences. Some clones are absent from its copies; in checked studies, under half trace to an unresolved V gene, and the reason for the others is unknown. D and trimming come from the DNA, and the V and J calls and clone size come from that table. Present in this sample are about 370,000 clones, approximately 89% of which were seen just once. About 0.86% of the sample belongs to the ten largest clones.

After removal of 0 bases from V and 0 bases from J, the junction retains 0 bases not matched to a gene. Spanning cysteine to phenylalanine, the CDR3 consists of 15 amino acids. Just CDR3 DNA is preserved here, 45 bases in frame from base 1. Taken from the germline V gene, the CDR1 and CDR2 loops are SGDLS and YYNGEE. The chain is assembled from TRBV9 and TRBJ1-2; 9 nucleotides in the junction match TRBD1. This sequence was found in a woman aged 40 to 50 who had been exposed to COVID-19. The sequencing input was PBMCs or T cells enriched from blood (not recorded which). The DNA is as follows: TGTGCCAGCAGCGTAGGGGACAGGGCTAACTATGGCTACACCTTC. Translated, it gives CASSVGDRANYGYTF.